The entry below gives a single TCR beta chain sequence along with its context. The data are from a study of blood T cell repertoires in COVID-19. Here immunoSEQ multiplex PCR was the method, and the copy in TCRdb shows in-frame clones only, minus some. Here the sample spans about 400,000 clones, 75% to 90% being singletons. This CDR3 has 19 residues. Looked up from germline, CDR1 is SGHRS and CDR2 is YFSETQ. Losses at the gene ends were 4 bases for V and 4 bases for J; bases not matched to a gene: 19. The sample comprised peripheral blood. The chain has TRBV5-1 and TRBJ2-1; 8 bases match TRBD2. The clonotype was recovered from a woman under 40 with acute or convalescent COVID-19. The CDR3 DNA follows: TGCGCCAGCAGCGCGGGAGGAGACGGTCGGACAGCCTCTTACAATGAGCAGTTCTTC. Protein: CASSAGGDGRTASYNEQFF.